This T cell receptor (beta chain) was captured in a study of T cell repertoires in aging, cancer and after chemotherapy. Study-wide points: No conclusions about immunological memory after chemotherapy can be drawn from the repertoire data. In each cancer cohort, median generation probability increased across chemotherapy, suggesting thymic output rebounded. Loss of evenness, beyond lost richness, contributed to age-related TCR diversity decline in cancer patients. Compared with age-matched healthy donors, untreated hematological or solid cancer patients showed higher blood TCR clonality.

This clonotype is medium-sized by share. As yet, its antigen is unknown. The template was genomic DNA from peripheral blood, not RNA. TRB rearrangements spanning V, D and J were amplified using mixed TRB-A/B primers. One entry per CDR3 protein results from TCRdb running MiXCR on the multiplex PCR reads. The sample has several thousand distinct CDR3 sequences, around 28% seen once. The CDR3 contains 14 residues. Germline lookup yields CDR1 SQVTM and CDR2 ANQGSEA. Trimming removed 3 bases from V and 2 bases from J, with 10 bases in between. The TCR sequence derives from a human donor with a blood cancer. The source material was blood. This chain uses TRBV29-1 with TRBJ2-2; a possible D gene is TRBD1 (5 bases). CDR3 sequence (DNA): TGCAGCGTTGATTCTGGGGCTAACACCGGGGAGCTGTTTTTT. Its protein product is CSVDSGANTGELFF.